These 10 T cell receptor beta chains originate from one sample sequenced in a study of blood T cell repertoires in COVID-19. Assay: immunoSEQ multiplex PCR; the TCRdb copy retains only in-frame clones and omits some. In the table there are roughly 330,000 clones, around 90% of which are singletons. Specimen: PBMCs or T cells enriched from blood (not recorded which). The receptors were sampled from a woman aged 25-40 years who had recovered from COVID-19.

The V call is TRBV30, the J call TRBJ1-6, with D perhaps TRBD1 (6 bases). CDR3 length: 14 residues. Germline CDR1 is GTSNPN and CDR2 is SVGIG (reference sequence). Between the trimmed V and J ends, which lost 4 bases and 6 bases, there was a span of 13 bases. The CDR3 protein is CAWTVQGFNSPLHF. The CDR3 nucleotides read TGTGCCTGGACAGTCCAGGGGTTTAATTCACCCCTCCACTTT.

The chain's CDR3 is CASSLAPTGEQFF. The CDR3 DNA is TGTGCCAGCAGCTTAGCCCCGACGGGAGAGCAGTTCTTC. V usage is TRBV11-3 and J usage is TRBJ2-1; tentative D call: TRBD2 (5 bases). V shed 1 base and J shed 10 bases, with 11 bases lying between them. Germline CDR1 is SGHNT and CDR2 is YENEEA. The CDR3 length is 13 residues.

The genes are TRBV15 and TRBJ1-1, with D maybe TRBD1 (5 bases). Germline V CDR1 and CDR2: LNHNV, YYDKDF (reference sequence). This CDR3 is 16 amino acids long. The V gene lost 0 bases and the J gene lost 4 bases, with 15 bases spanning the gap. CDR3 protein: CATSRDPGGWGTEAFF. The CDR3 nucleotides are TGTGCCACCAGCAGAGATCCCGGGGGGTGGGGCACTGAAGCTTTCTTT.

In DNA form, the CDR3 reads TGTGCCAGTAGTAGCGATTGGGGGGAGTTTATTAGCAATCAGCCCCAGCATTTT. Amino acids: CASSSDWGEFISNQPQHF. The genes are TRBV19 and TRBJ1-5; maybe TRBD1 (5 bases). The CDR3 sequence is 18 residues long. V lost 4 bases and J lost 0, with 19 bases in between. Germline V gene sequence: CDR1 LNHDA, CDR2 SQIVND (reference sequence). The full variable domain, its missing parts supplied by reference TRBV19 and TRBJ1-5, is DGGITQSPKYLFRKEGQNVTLSCEQNLNHDAMYWYRQDPGQGLRLIYYSQIVNDFQKGDIAEGYSVSREKKESFPLTVTSAQKNPTAFYLCASSSDWGEFISNQPQHFGDGTRLSIL.

This clone was counted between two and nine times. The gene calls are TRBV2 and TRBJ1-1; weak D call: TRBD1 (5 bases). Germline assignment: CDR1 SNHLY and CDR2 FYNNEI. Trimming took off 5 bases at V and 2 bases at J, with 12 bases between the two ends. The CDR3 totals 14 residues. The DNA for the CDR3 is TGTGCCAGCAGTTTCAGTCAGGGAAACACTGAAGCTTTCTTT. Protein: CASSFSQGNTEAFF. The full variable domain, completed using reference TRBV2 and TRBJ1-1, is EPEVTQTPSHQVTQMGQEVILRCVPISNHLYFYWYRQILGQKVEFLVSFYNNEISEKSEIFDDQFSVERPDGSNFTLKIRSTKLEDSAMYFCASSFSQGNTEAFFGQGTRLTVV.

The V and J genes are TRBV2 and TRBJ1-3, with D tentatively TRBD1 (6 bases). The V end lost 10 bases, the J end lost 4 bases, and 17 bases lay between the germline ends. The CDR3 extends over 14 amino acids. From germline, CDR1 is SNHLY and CDR2 FYNNEI. In DNA, the CDR3 is TGTGCCACAAGAGCACAAGGGGGAGGAAACACCATATATTTT. Protein: CATRAQGGGNTIYF.

Only a few counts were recorded for this clone. This chain joins TRBV2 and TRBJ1-1; 7 bases fit TRBD1. The V and J ends lost 7 bases and 5 bases, in that order; junction bases with no gene match: 7. CDR3 length: 13 amino acids. CDR1 is SNHLY and CDR2 is FYNNEI in the germline V gene. The DNA of the CDR3 is TGTGCCAGCACAAGACAGGGAAGGACTGAAGCTTTCTTT. Its protein product is CASTRQGRTEAFF.

The gene calls are TRBV7-8 and TRBJ1-5; D is unclear. Trimming removed 0 bases at V and 1 base at J, with 4 bases between. The CDR3 has 14 amino acids. Germline assignment: CDR1 SGHVS and CDR2 FQNEAQ. The DNA of the CDR3 is TGTGCCAGCAGCTTAGCGGGCAGCAATCAGCCCCAGCATTTT. It specifies CASSLAGSNQPQHF.

The chain uses TRBV10-3 and TRBJ1-1; D may be TRBD1 (6 bases). The CDR3 sequence is 13 residues long. V lost 7 bases and J lost 1, with 10 bases in between. Germline CDR1 and CDR2: ENHRY and SYGVKD. In DNA form, the CDR3 reads TGTGCCATCACCCCGGGACAGAACACTGAAGCTTTCTTT. Translation gives CAITPGQNTEAFF.

The rearrangement joins TRBV19 to TRBJ1-2; D remains ambiguous. CDR1 is LNHDA, CDR2 SQIVND, per germline (reference sequence). V was pared by 1 base and J by 4 bases, with 16 bases between. This CDR3 spans 16 amino acids. The CDR3 bases are TGTGCCAGTAGTATAGGGCCCCGGCGGCACCTCTATGGCTACACCTTC. Its translation is CASSIGPRRHLYGYTF.